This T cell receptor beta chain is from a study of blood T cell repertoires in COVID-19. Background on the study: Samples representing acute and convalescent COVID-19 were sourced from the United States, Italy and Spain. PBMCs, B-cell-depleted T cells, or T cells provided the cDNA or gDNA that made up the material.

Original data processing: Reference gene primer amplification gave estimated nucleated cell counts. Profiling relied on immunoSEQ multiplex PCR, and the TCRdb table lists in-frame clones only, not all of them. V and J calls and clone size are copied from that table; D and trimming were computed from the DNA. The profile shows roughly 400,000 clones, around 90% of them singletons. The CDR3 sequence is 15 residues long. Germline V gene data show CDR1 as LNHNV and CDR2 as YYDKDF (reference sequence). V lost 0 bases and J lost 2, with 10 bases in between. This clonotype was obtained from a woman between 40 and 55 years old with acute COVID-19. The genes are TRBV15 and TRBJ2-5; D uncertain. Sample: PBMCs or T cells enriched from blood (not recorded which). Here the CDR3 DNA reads TGTGCCACCAGCAGAGAACCCCACGCGCAAGAGACCCAGTACTTC. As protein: CATSREPHAQETQYF.